This entry features one TCR beta chain sequence. The antigen remains undetermined. The sample originates from a study of blood T cells in healthy people across ages. Whole-study findings and limits: The study lacked donor CMV status, which possibly confounded expanded clonotype changes.

The CDR3 is made up of 16 amino acids. V dropped 5 bases and J dropped 7; count of bases not matched to a gene: 14. It was with a sample-barcoded 5' primer and a J-beta primer mix that a second PCR of about 6 to 11 cycles was run. The template-switch adaptor, which had 12 random nucleotides, put a tag on each cDNA molecule. MiXCR, run by TCRdb on the 5' RACE reads, gives a single entry per CDR3 protein. The sample carries some 1.4 million distinct CDR3 sequences, approximately 42% recorded once. Isolated PBMCs totaled at least 6.5 million in each sample. With each sample, at least 5 micrograms of total RNA were extracted.

The source of this sequence is a woman younger than 35 in good health. This chain joins TRBV12-3 or TRBV12-4 and TRBJ1-2, with TRBD1 matching over 9 bases. Sample: blood. The CDR3 sequence: CASSGTGRGLDGGYTF. DNA for the CDR3: TGTGCCAGCAGTGGGACAGGGCGCGGCCTAGACGGTGGCTACACCTTC.